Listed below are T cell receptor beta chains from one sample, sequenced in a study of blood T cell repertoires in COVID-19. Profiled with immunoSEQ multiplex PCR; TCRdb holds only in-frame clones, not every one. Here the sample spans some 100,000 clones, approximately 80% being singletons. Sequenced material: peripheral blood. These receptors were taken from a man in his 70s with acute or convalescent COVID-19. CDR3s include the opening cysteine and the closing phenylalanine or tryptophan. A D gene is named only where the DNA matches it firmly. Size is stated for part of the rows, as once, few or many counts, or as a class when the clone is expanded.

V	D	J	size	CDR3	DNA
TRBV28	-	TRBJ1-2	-	CASSSNREANYGYTF	TGTGCCAGCAGTTCAAACAGGGAAGCTAACTATGGCTACACCTTC
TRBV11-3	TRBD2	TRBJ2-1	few	CASSLDQTSGRYNEQFF	TGTGCCAGCAGCTTAGACCAGACTAGCGGGCGATACAATGAGCAGTTCTTC
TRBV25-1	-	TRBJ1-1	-	CASSGQDRLTEAFF	TGTGCCAGCAGTGGGCAAGACAGGCTCACTGAAGCTTTCTTT
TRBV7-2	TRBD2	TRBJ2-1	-	CASSLGLAAYNEQFF	TGTGCCAGCAGCCTCGGACTAGCGGCATACAATGAGCAGTTCTTC
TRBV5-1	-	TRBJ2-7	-	CASSLTGLRSYEQYF	TGCGCCAGCAGCTTGACGGGGTTGCGCTCCTACGAGCAGTACTTC
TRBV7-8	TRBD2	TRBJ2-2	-	CASRRTSGRNTGELFF	TGTGCCAGCAGAAGGACTAGCGGGAGGAACACCGGGGAGCTGTTTTTT
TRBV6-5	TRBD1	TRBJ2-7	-	CASRQDRGLTYEQYF	TGTGCCAGCAGACAGGACAGGGGGCTCACCTACGAGCAGTACTTC
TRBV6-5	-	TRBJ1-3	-	CASSGPRAGNTIYF	TGTGCCAGCAGCGGACCGAGGGCTGGAAACACCATATATTTT
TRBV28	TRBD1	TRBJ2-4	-	CASTGQKNIQYF	TGTGCCAGCACGGGACAGAAAAACATTCAGTACTTC
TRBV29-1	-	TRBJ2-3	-	CSVEAPPDTQYF	TGCAGCGTTGAGGCCCCCCCAGATACGCAGTATTTT
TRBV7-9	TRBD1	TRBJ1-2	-	CASSPSGQGAGYTF	TGTGCCAGCAGCCCTTCGGGGCAGGGGGCCGGCTACACCTTC
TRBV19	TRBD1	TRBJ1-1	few	CASSIVAQWGQGPTEAFF	TGTGCCAGTAGTATCGTCGCCCAATGGGGACAGGGACCCACTGAAGCTTTCTTT
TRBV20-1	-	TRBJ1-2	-	CSAFSGYGYTF	TGCAGTGCTTTCTCGGGCTATGGCTACACCTTC
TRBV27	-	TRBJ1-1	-	CASSSDRAEAFF	TGTGCCAGCAGTTCGGACAGAGCTGAAGCTTTCTTT
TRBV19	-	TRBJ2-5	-	CASSRTPGGQYF	TGTGCCAGTAGTCGGACGCCCGGGGGCCAGTACTTC
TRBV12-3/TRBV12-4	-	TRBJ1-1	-	CASNGHANTEAFF	TGTGCCAGCAATGGACACGCAAACACTGAAGCTTTCTTT
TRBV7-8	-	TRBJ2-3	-	CASKKRTISTDTQYF	TGTGCCAGCAAAAAGAGGACTATAAGCACAGATACGCAGTATTTT
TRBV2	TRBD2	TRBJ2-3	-	CAIPGTSGTGTDTQYF	TGTGCCATTCCCGGGACTAGCGGGACAGGGACAGATACGCAGTATTTT
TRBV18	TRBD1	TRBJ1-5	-	CASSPGDRGLRSPYQPQHF	TGTGCCAGCTCACCAGGGGACAGGGGTCTTAGAAGTCCTTATCAGCCCCAGCATTTT
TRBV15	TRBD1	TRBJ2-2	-	CATSRDRGQGNTGELFF	TGTGCCACCAGCAGAGACAGGGGGCAAGGGAACACCGGGGAGCTGTTTTTT
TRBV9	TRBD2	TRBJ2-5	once	CASSVKREGRETQYF	TGTGCCAGCAGCGTAAAGAGGGAGGGCCGGGAGACCCAGTACTTC
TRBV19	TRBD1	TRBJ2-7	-	CASSAGTVSNEQYF	TGTGCCAGTAGTGCCGGGACAGTAAGCAACGAGCAGTACTTC
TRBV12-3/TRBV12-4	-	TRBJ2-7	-	CASSPGPHEQYF	TGTGCCAGCAGTCCAGGGCCGCACGAGCAGTACTTC
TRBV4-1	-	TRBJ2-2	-	CASSPGVDRYTGELFF	TGCGCCAGCAGCCCCGGGGTTGACAGGTACACCGGGGAGCTGTTTTTT
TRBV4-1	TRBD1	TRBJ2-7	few	CASSQDSGTGLYEQYF	TGCGCCAGCAGCCAAGACTCAGGGACAGGACTCTACGAGCAGTACTTC
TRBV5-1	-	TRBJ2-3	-	CASSLSSPDTQYF	TGCGCCAGCAGCTTGAGCTCGCCAGATACGCAGTATTTT
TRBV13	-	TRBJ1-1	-	CASSFPGNTEAFF	TGTGCCAGCAGCTTCCCAGGGAACACTGAAGCTTTCTTT
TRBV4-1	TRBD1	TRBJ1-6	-	CASSQTGQESPLHF	TGCGCCAGCAGCCAGACAGGGCAAGAGTCACCCCTCCACTTT
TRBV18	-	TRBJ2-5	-	CASSPRKEGQQETQYF	TGTGCCAGCTCACCACGGAAGGAGGGACAGCAAGAGACCCAGTACTTC
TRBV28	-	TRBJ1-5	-	CASRVGPNQPQHF	TGTGCCAGCAGAGTGGGCCCGAATCAGCCCCAGCATTTT
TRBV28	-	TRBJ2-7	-	CASTAPAGYEQYF	TGTGCCAGCACCGCCCCCGCAGGGTACGAGCAGTACTTC
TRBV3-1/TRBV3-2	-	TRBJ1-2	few	CASSQDRRRENYGYTF	TGTGCCAGCAGCCAAGATCGGCGTCGGGAGAACTATGGCTACACCTTC
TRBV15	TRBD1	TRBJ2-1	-	CATSRDGGTGGNEQFF	TGTGCCACCAGCAGAGATGGGGGGACAGGGGGGAATGAGCAGTTCTTC
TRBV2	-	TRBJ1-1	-	CASTRGQNTEAFF	TGTGCCAGCACCCGAGGGCAGAACACTGAAGCTTTCTTT
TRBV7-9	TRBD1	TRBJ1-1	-	CASSSTGQGHTEAFF	TGTGCCAGCAGCTCGACGGGACAGGGACACACTGAAGCTTTCTTT
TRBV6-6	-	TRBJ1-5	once	CASSPPGIGAVQPQHF	TGTGCCAGCAGTCCGCCCGGGATAGGAGCCGTTCAGCCCCAGCATTTT
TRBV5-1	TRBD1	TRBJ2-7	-	CASSPTTRQGIIYEQYF	TGCGCCAGCAGCCCCACGACTCGACAGGGTATCATATACGAGCAGTACTTC
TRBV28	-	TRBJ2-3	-	CASSFVWARSTDTQYF	TGTGCCAGCAGTTTTGTTTGGGCCCGGAGCACAGATACGCAGTATTTT
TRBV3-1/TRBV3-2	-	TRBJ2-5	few	CASSPNTGSETQYF	TGTGCCAGCAGCCCAAACACAGGGTCGGAGACCCAGTACTTC
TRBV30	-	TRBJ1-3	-	CAWDTQGTGNTIYF	TGTGCCTGGGACACCCAGGGGACTGGAAACACCATATATTTT
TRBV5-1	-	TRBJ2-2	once	CASSADRAGTGELFF	TGCGCCAGCAGCGCAGACAGGGCGGGGACCGGGGAGCTGTTTTTT
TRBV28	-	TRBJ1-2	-	CASRLQGYGYTF	TGTGCCAGCAGACTACAGGGTTATGGCTACACCTTC
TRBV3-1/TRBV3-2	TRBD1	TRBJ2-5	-	CASSPDRGRGETQYF	TGTGCCAGCAGCCCTGACAGGGGGCGAGGAGAGACCCAGTACTTC
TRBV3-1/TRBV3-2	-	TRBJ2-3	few	CASSLGRGTDTQYF	TGTGCCAGCAGCCTTGGCCGGGGCACAGATACGCAGTATTTT
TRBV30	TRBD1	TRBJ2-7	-	CAWSVLRTGGSYEQYF	TGTGCCTGGAGTGTACTGAGGACAGGGGGCTCCTACGAGCAGTACTTC
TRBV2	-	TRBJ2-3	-	CASRLQGGTDTQYF	TGTGCCAGCAGGTTACAGGGAGGCACAGATACGCAGTATTTT